The T cell receptor (beta chain) described here comes from a study of T cell responses to AZD1222 COVID-19 vaccine. There are 15 residues in the CDR3. Per the germline V gene, CDR1 is SSHAT and CDR2 is FNYEAQ (reference sequence). V shed 8 bases and J 6 bases; nucleotides not matched to a gene: 16. TCRdb's table, derived via immunoSEQ multiplex PCR, lists solely in-frame clones and lacks some. The data show around 160,000 clones, around 91% seen once. This receptor was identified in an adult in good health. The chain uses TRBV7-7 and TRBJ2-7, with TRBD2 matching 7 bases. The specimen comprised peripheral blood, sampled on day 0 of AZD1222 vaccination. The CDR3 DNA is TGTGCCAGCCTTTGCGCCGCGGGAGTGTTTCTCGAGCAGTACTTC. Its protein is CASLCAAGVFLEQYF.